This T cell receptor (beta chain) was retrieved from a study of cytomegalovirus exposure and HLA in healthy donors. Amplification used 60 Vbeta primers and 13 Jbeta primers. Profiling relied on immunoSEQ multiplex PCR, and the TCRdb table lists in-frame clones only, not all of them. The repertoire consists of tens of thousands of clones, with approximately 70% occurring once and the leading ten covering more than 3.5%. The study's findings and limits: It was only CMV serostatus that was available as immune exposure information.

This CDR3 contains 15 residues. CDR1 and CDR2 (germline): SGDLS, YYNGEE. V lost 0 bases and J 6 bases, leaving 12 bases between the germline ends. On this clone itself: Its antigen remains unidentified.

These donors, healthy bone marrow donors, were studied. The chain has TRBV9 and TRBJ1-4; D gene uncertain. The receptor's source is a woman between 50 and 59 years old in good health and CMV-seronegative. Input material: PBMCs. Here the CDR3 DNA reads TGTGCCAGCAGCGTAGGTCAGGCGACGTATGAAAAACTGTTTTTT. Translated: CASSVGQATYEKLFF.